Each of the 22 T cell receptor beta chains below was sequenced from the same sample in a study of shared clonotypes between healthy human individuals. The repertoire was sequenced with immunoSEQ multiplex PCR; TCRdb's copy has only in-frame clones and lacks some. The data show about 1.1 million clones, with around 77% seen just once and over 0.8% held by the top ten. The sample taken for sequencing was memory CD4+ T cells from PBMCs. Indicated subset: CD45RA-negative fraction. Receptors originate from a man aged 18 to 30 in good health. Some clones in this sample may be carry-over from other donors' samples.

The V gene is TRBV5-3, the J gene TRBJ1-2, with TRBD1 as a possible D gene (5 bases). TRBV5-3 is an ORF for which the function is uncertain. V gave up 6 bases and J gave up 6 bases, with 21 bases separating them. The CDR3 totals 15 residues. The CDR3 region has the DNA TGTGCCAGAACTAACCGGGGACCCAAGGGAGATGGCTACACCTTC. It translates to CARTNRGPKGDGYTF.

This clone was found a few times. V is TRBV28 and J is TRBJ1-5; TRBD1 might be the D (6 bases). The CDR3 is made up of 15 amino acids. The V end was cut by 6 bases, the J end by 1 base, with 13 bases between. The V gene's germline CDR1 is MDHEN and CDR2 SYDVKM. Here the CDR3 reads CASRSPDSSNQPQHF. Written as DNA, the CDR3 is TGTGCCAGCAGATCACCGGACAGCAGCAATCAGCCCCAGCATTTT.

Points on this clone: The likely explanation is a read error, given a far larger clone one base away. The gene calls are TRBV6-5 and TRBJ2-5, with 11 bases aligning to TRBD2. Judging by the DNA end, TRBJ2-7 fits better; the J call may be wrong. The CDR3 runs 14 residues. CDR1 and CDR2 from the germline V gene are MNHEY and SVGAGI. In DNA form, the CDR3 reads TGTGCCAGCAGTTATGGGACTAGCGGCTACGAGCAGTACTTC. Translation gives CASSYGTSGYEQYF.

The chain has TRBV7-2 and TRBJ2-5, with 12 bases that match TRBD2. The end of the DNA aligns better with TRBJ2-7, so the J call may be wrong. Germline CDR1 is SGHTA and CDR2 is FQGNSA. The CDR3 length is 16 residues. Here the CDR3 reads CASSFLAGGPSYEQYF. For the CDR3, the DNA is TGTGCCAGCAGCTTTCTAGCGGGAGGGCCTTCCTACGAGCAGTACTTC.

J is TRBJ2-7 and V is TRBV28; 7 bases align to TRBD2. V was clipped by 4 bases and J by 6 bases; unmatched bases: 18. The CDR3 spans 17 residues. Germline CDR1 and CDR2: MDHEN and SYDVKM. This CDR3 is CASSSGLGRAHTVEQYF. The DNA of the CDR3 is TGTGCCAGCAGTTCCGGATTGGGGAGGGCCCATACCGTCGAGCAGTACTTC. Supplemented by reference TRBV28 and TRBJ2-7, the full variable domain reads DVKVTQSSRYLVKRTGEKVFLECVQDMDHENMFWYRQDPGLGLRLIYFSYDVKMKEKGDIPEGYSVSREKKERFSLILESASTNQTSMYLCASSSGLGRAHTVEQYFGPGTRLTVT.

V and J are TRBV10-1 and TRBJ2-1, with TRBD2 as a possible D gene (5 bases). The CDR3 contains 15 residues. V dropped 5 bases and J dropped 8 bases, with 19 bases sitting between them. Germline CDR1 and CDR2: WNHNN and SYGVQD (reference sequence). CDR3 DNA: TGCGCCAGCAGTCCTGGCGGGCCGGGATTGGATGAGCAGTTCTTC. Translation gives CASSPGGPGLDEQFF.

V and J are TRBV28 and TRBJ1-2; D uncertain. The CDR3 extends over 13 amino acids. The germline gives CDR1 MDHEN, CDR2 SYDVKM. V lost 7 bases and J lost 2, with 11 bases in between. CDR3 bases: TGTGCCAGCATGGTGACACTCAACTATGGCTACACCTTC. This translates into CASMVTLNYGYTF.

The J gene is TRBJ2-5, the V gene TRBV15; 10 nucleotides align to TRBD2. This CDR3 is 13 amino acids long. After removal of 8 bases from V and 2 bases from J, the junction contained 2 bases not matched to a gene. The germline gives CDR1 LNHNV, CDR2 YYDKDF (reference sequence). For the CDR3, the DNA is TGTGCCACCCAGCGGGGGGGGCAAGAGACCCAGTACTTC. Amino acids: CATQRGGQETQYF.

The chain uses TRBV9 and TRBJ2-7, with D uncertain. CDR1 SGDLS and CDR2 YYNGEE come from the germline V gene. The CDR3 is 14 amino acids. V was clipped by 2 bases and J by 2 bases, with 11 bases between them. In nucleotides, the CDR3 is TGTGCCAGCAGCGTCCAAGGTAACCCCTACGAGCAGTACTTC. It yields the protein CASSVQGNPYEQYF.

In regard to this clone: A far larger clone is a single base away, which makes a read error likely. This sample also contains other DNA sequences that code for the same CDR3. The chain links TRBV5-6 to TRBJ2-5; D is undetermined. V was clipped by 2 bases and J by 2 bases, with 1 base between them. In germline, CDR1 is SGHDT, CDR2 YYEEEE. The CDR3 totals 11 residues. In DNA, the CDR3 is TGTGCCAGCAGCTTACAAGAGACCCAGTACTTC. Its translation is CASSLQETQYF.

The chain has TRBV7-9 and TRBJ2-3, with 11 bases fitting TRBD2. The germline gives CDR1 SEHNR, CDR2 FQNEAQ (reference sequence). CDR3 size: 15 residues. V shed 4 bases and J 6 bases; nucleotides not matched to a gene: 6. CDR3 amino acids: CASSSGTSGGDTQYF. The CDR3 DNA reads TGTGCCAGCAGCTCGGGGACTAGCGGAGGGGATACGCAGTATTTT. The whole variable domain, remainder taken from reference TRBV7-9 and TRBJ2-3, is DTGVSQNPRHKITKRGQNVTFRCDPISEHNRLYWYRQTLGQGPEFLTYFQNEAQLEKSRLLSDRFSAERPKGSFSTLEIQRTEQGDSAMYLCASSSGTSGGDTQYFGPGTRLTVL.

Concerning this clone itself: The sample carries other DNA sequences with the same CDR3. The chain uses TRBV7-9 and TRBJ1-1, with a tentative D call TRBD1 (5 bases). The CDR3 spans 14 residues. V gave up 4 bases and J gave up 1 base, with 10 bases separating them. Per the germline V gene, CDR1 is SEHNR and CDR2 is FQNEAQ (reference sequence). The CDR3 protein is CASSSGQGNTEAFF. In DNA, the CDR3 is TGTGCCAGCAGCTCAGGGCAGGGGAACACTGAAGCTTTCTTT.

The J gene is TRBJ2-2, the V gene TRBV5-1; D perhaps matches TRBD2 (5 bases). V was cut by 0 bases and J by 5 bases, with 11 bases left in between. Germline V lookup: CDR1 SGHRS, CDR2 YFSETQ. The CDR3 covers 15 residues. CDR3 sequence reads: CASSLDSIATGELFF. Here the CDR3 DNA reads TGCGCCAGCAGCTTGGACTCGATAGCGACCGGGGAGCTGTTTTTT. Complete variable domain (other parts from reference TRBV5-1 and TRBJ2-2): KAGVTQTPRYLIKTRGQQVTLSCSPISGHRSVSWYQQTPGQGLQFLFEYFSETQRNKGNFPGRFSGRQFSNSRSEMNVSTLELGDSALYLCASSLDSIATGELFFGEGSRLTVL.

CDR3 in DNA: TGCGCCAGCAGTGAGTCGCCGGATGAGCAGTTCTTC. Amino acid sequence: CASSESPDEQFF. This chain uses TRBV10-2 with TRBJ2-1; no clear D. Looked up from germline, CDR1 is WSHSY and CDR2 is SAAADI. The CDR3 contains 12 residues. V was shortened by 0 bases and J by 8 bases, with 5 bases between the two germline ends.

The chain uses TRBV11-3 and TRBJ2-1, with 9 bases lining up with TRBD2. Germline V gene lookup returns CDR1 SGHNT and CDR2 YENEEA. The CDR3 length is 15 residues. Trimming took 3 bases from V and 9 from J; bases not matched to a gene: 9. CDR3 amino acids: CASSFSGTSRGEQFF. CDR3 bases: TGTGCCAGCAGCTTCTCCGGGACTAGCCGGGGTGAGCAGTTCTTC.

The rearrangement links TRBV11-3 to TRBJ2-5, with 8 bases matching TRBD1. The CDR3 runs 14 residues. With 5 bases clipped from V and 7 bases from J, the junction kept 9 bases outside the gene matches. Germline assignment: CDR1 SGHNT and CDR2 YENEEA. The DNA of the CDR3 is TGTGCCAGCAGCCACAGGGCACAGGGGGGGACCCAGTACTTC. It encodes CASSHRAQGGTQYF.

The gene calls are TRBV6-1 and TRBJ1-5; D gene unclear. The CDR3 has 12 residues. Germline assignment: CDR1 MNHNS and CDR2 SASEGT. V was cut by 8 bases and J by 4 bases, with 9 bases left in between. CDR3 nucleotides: TGTGCCAGCGTGCAGGCGAATCAGCCCCAGCATTTT. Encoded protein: CASVQANQPQHF.

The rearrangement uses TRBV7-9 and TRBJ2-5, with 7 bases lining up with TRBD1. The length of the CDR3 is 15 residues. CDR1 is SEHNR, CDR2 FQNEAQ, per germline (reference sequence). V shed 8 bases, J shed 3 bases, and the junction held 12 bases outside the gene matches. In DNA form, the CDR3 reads TGTGCCAGCGCTGAAAGGGGGCCAGCGAAAGAGACCCAGTACTTC. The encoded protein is CASAERGPAKETQYF. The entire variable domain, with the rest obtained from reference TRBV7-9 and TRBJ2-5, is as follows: DTGVSQNPRHKITKRGQNVTFRCDPISEHNRLYWYRQTLGQGPEFLTYFQNEAQLEKSRLLSDRFSAERPKGSFSTLEIQRTEQGDSAMYLCASAERGPAKETQYFGPGTRLLVL.

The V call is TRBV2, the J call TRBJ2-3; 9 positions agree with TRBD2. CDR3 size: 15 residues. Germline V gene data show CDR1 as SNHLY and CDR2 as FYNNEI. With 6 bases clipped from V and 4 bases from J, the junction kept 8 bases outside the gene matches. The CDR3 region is CASRELAGGPDTQYF. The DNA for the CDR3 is TGTGCCAGCAGGGAACTAGCGGGTGGGCCAGATACGCAGTATTTT.

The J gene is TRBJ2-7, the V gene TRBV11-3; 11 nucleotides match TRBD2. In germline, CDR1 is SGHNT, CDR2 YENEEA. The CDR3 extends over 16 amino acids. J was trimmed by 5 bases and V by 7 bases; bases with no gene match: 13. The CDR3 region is CASTRGASGRRHEQYF. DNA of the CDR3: TGTGCCAGCACAAGGGGGGCTAGCGGGAGGAGACACGAGCAGTACTTC.

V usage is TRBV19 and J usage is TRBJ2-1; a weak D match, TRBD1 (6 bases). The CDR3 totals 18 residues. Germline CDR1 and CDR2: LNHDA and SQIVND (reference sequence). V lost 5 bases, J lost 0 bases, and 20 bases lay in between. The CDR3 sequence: CASSEIPPGHYSYNEQFF. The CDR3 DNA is TGTGCCAGTAGTGAGATACCCCCGGGACACTACTCCTACAATGAGCAGTTCTTC. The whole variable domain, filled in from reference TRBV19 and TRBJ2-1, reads DGGITQSPKYLFRKEGQNVTLSCEQNLNHDAMYWYRQDPGQGLRLIYYSQIVNDFQKGDIAEGYSVSREKKESFPLTVTSAQKNPTAFYLCASSEIPPGHYSYNEQFFGPGTRLTVL.

The CDR3 loop is CASRRTSIIHEQYF. The CDR3 nucleotides are TGTGCCAGCAGGAGGACTAGCATCATCCACGAGCAGTACTTC. V is TRBV6-5 and J is TRBJ2-7, with 8 bases identical to TRBD2. V lost 6 bases, J lost 5 bases, and 9 bases stayed unmatched. Looked up from germline, CDR1 is MNHEY and CDR2 is SVGAGI. The CDR3 is 14 amino acids.